These 24 T cell receptor beta chains were sequenced from one sample in a study of blood T cells in healthy people across ages. PCR was performed a second time for roughly 7 to 11 cycles using a sample-barcoded 5' primer and a J-beta primer mix. In TCRdb, the 5' RACE reads were re-called with MiXCR into one record per CDR3 protein. The data show approximately 940,000 distinct CDR3 sequences, about 48% seen once. The sample consisted of blood. These receptors were taken from a man aged 30 to 45 in good health.

V is TRBV7-2 and J is TRBJ1-1; tentatively, D is TRBD1 (5 bases). Trimming shortened V by 5 bases and J by 1 base, and 11 bases separated the two germline ends. The CDR3 extends over 14 amino acids. Germline loops: CDR1 SGHTA, CDR2 FQGNSA. The CDR3: CASSVQVSNTEAFF. CDR3 bases: TGTGCCAGCAGCGTACAGGTTTCGAACACTGAAGCTTTCTTT.

CDR3 sequence: CASSMSGGAQDTQYF. The CDR3, as DNA: TGTGCCAGCAGTATGAGCGGGGGGGCACAAGATACGCAGTATTTT. This rearrangement joins TRBV12-3 or TRBV12-4 to TRBJ2-3, with 10 bases matching TRBD2. CDR3 length: 15 amino acids. Losses at the gene ends were 5 bases for V and 5 bases for J; bases not matched to a gene: 7.

The CDR3 DNA reads as TGTGCCAGCAGCTTAGACCGACAGTCGGGTAACTACGAGCAGTACTTC. Translated: CASSLDRQSGNYEQYF. The rearrangement uses TRBV7-2 and TRBJ2-7, with a weak D call TRBD1 (5 bases). Germline loops: CDR1 SGHTA, CDR2 FQGNSA. The CDR3 is made up of 16 amino acids. With 1 base removed from V and 3 bases from J, the gap between germline ends came to 16 bases. The entire variable domain, with the rest obtained from reference TRBV7-2 and TRBJ2-7, is as follows: GAGVSQSPSNKVTEKGKDVELRCDPISGHTALYWYRQSLGQGLEFLIYFQGNSAPDKSGLPSDRFSAERTGGSVSTLTIQRTQQEDSAVYLCASSLDRQSGNYEQYFGPGTRLTVT.

The chain employs TRBV11-2 and TRBJ2-5; TRBD1 or TRBD2 may be the D gene (6 bases each). The CDR3 sequence is 13 residues long. The germline V gene encodes CDR1 SGHAT and CDR2 FQNNGV. Deletions cut 3 bases from V and 9 bases from J, with 14 bases between. This chain's CDR3 is CASSFDAGGPQYF. The CDR3 nucleotides read TGTGCCAGCAGCTTTGACGCCGGGGGCCCCCAGTACTTC.

The CDR3 protein is CASTPDPGGENEKLFF. CDR3 sequence (DNA): TGTGCCAGCACCCCCGACCCCGGGGGGGAGAATGAAAAACTGTTTTTT. This chain uses TRBV4-2 with TRBJ1-4, with a tentative D call TRBD1 (5 bases). The CDR3 covers 16 residues. Germline V lookup: CDR1 LGHNA, CDR2 YNFKEQ. Trimming shortened V by 7 bases and J by 5 bases, and 20 bases separated the two germline ends.

The chain combines TRBV20-1 with TRBJ1-5; no clear D. V was cut by 3 bases and J by 3 bases, with 12 bases left in between. Germline values: CDR1 DFQATT, CDR2 SNEGSKA (reference sequence). CDR3 length: 14 residues. The DNA of the CDR3 is TGCAGTGCTAGGTCCGGGTCCTCCAATCAGCCCCAGCATTTT. Translating gives CSARSGSSNQPQHF.

A few counts support this clonotype. The chain employs TRBV7-2 and TRBJ2-1; no definite D call. CDR1 SGHTA and CDR2 FQGNSA come from the germline V gene. The CDR3 has 17 residues. V was trimmed by 6 bases and J by 0 bases, leaving 18 bases between them. The CDR3 loop is CASRAGRTAFSYNEQFF. The CDR3 DNA follows: TGTGCCAGCAGGGCAGGTCGGACGGCATTCTCCTACAATGAGCAGTTCTTC.

This clonotype was detected a few times. This rearrangement joins TRBV7-2 to TRBJ1-1, with TRBD1 as a possible D gene (5 bases). This CDR3 has 15 residues. The germline gives CDR1 SGHTA, CDR2 FQGNSA. Between the trimmed V and J ends, which lost 3 bases and 0 bases, there was a span of 11 bases. Written as DNA, the CDR3 is TGTGCCAGCAGCTTGGCGGGAGGGGTGAACACTGAAGCTTTCTTT. This translates into CASSLAGGVNTEAFF.

The genes are TRBV2 and TRBJ2-2; D might be TRBD1 (5 bases). Germline V CDR1 and CDR2: SNHLY, FYNNEI. The length of the CDR3 is 15 residues. V was clipped by 4 bases and J by 4 bases, with 13 bases between them. The CDR3 DNA reads as TGTGCCAGCAGTGCACGGACATCAGGCACCGGGGAGCTGTTTTTT. Translated: CASSARTSGTGELFF.

Written as DNA, the CDR3 is TGTGCCAGCAGGCGCCAGGGCTCCTACAATGAGCAGTTCTTC. Translation: CASRRQGSYNEQFF. V usage is TRBV12-3 or TRBV12-4 and J usage is TRBJ2-1, with a weak D call TRBD1 (5 bases). The CDR3 contains 14 residues. Between the trimmed V and J ends, which lost 6 bases and 0 bases, there was a span of 9 bases.

The chain employs TRBV15 and TRBJ2-3; perhaps TRBD2 as D (6 bases). The germline V and J ends were trimmed by 1 base and 2 bases, with 10 bases remaining between them. Germline CDR1 is LNHNV and CDR2 is YYDKDF (reference sequence). This CDR3 region has 15 residues. The CDR3 is CATSRAGTDTDTQYF. CDR3 bases: TGTGCCACCAGCAGAGCGGGGACTGACACAGATACGCAGTATTTT.

This chain links TRBV6-5 with TRBJ1-4; D is uncertain. V was clipped by 0 bases and J by 6 bases, with 11 bases between them. CDR3 length: 15 residues. Per germline, CDR1 MNHEY and CDR2 SVGAGI. The CDR3 reads CASSYSPDEDEKLFF. In DNA, the CDR3 is TGTGCCAGCAGTTACTCCCCTGATGAGGATGAAAAACTGTTTTTT.

The chain is built from TRBV27 and TRBJ1-4; TRBD1 agrees at 9 bases. CDR1 and CDR2 (germline): MNHEY, SMNVEV (reference sequence). CDR3 length: 15 amino acids. V was clipped by 6 bases and J by 5 bases; unmatched bases: 7. Written as DNA, the CDR3 is TGTGCCAGCAGGAACCGCGGGACAGGGAATGAAAAACTGTTTTTT. The encoded protein is CASRNRGTGNEKLFF.

The genes are TRBV27 and TRBJ2-7; D may be TRBD1 (6 bases). CDR3 length: 13 amino acids. Per the germline V gene, CDR1 is MNHEY and CDR2 is SMNVEV (reference sequence). Deletions cut 5 bases from V and 0 bases from J, with 8 bases between. The CDR3 region has the DNA TGTGCCAGCAGTGTGGGGGCCTCCTACGAGCAGTACTTC. Its protein product is CASSVGASYEQYF.

This clonotype appeared many times. Here the CDR3 DNA reads TGCAGTGCTAGAGGAAGTCACCCTGCGGCAGGGCAGTTCTTC. Protein sequence: CSARGSHPAAGQFF. The rearrangement uses TRBV20-1 and TRBJ2-1; D remains unclear. This CDR3 has 14 residues. V was shortened by 1 base and J by 12 bases, with 19 bases between the two germline ends. CDR1 is DFQATT, CDR2 SNEGSKA, per germline (reference sequence).

The chain joins TRBV4-3 to TRBJ2-7; D gene ambiguous. This CDR3 is built from 13 residues. The V gene's germline CDR1 is LGHNA and CDR2 YSLEER. Trimming stripped 4 bases from V and 3 bases from J, with 10 bases between. CDR3 residues: CASSRERNYEQYF. The DNA of the CDR3 is TGCGCCAGCAGCCGGGAACGGAACTACGAGCAGTACTTC.

This clonotype was seen only a few times. V and J are TRBV2 and TRBJ2-7; 11 nucleotides line up with TRBD1. The germline gives CDR1 SNHLY, CDR2 FYNNEI. The CDR3 sequence is 14 residues long. V shed 10 bases and J 4 bases; nucleotides not matched to a gene: 9. DNA of the CDR3: TGTGCCACCAACCGGGACAGGGGGGCGTACGAGCAGTACTTC. Translated: CATNRDRGAYEQYF.

The chain has TRBV10-3 and TRBJ2-5; possibly TRBD1 or TRBD2 for D (5 bases each). Trimming left V 4 bases short and J 11 bases short, with 17 bases between. Germline V gives CDR1 ENHRY, CDR2 SYGVKD. The CDR3 runs 13 residues. In nucleotides, the CDR3 is TGTGCCATCAGTGGGGGACCTCAGAGGGAGCAGTACTTC. Translated: CAISGGPQREQYF.

This chain connects TRBV20-1 to TRBJ1-5; D uncertain. Trimming pared 0 bases from V and 15 bases from J, leaving 12 bases between. The CDR3 is 11 residues long. The germline CDR1 and CDR2 sequences are DFQATT and SNEGSKA (reference sequence). The CDR3 bases are TGCAGTGCTAGAGAAACGCCACTGCGGCATTTT. Translation gives CSARETPLRHF.

The chain recombines TRBV6-1 with TRBJ2-4; possible D gene TRBD1, 6 bases. There are 12 residues in the CDR3. Germline lookup yields CDR1 MNHNS and CDR2 SASEGT. V shed 6 bases and J shed 6 bases, with 9 bases lying between them. This CDR3 is CASRGAGNIQYF. The CDR3 nucleotides are TGTGCCAGCAGGGGGGCGGGAAACATTCAGTACTTC.

The chain uses TRBV6-5 and TRBJ2-1, with 9 bases matching TRBD2. The CDR3 loop spans 14 amino acids. The V and J ends lost 6 bases and 6 bases, in that order; junction bases with no gene match: 6. CDR1 is MNHEY, CDR2 SVGAGI, per germline. The CDR3 protein is CASSGTSRLNEQFF. CDR3 DNA: TGTGCCAGCAGCGGGACTAGCCGCCTCAATGAGCAGTTCTTC.

The chain carries TRBV6-5 and TRBJ2-5, with TRBD2 as a possible D gene (6 bases). In germline, CDR1 is MNHEY, CDR2 SVGAGI. V was trimmed by 2 bases and J by 11 bases, leaving 15 bases between them. This CDR3 spans 13 amino acids. In DNA form, the CDR3 reads TGTGCCAGCAGTTACGGCGGGAACAATGAGCAGTACTTC. As protein: CASSYGGNNEQYF.

This rearrangement joins TRBV28 to TRBJ1-1; TRBD1 aligns across 8 bases. The CDR3 runs to 16 residues. The V gene's germline CDR1 is MDHEN and CDR2 SYDVKM. The trim removed 4 bases at V and 2 bases at J, leaving 9 bases unmatched. The CDR3 DNA reads TGTGCCAGCAGTTCCCCCGTTCAGGGGGCAAACACTGAAGCTTTCTTT. This translates into CASSSPVQGANTEAFF.

This clonotype was picked up a small number of times. The V gene is TRBV20-1, the J gene TRBJ1-2, with 7 bases lining up with TRBD1. The V and J ends lost 1 base and 4 bases, in that order; junction bases with no gene match: 3. The CDR3 loop spans 13 amino acids. Germline loops: CDR1 DFQATT, CDR2 SNEGSKA (reference sequence). The CDR3 DNA follows: TGCAGTGCTAGAGGACAGGGAGGCTATGGCTACACCTTC. Translated, it gives CSARGQGGYGYTF.